This T cell receptor beta chain stems from a study of blood T cells in healthy people across ages. Study at large: Template switching picked up about one barcoded beta molecule for each two T cells. General observations from the study: Compared with aged donors, long-lived donors showed fewer expanded clones, suggesting selection.

PCR was performed a second time for about 7 to 12 cycles using a sample-barcoded 5' primer and a J-beta primer mix. Every molecule of cDNA carried a tag from a template-switch adaptor with 12 random nucleotides. TCRdb processed the 5' RACE reads anew with MiXCR; each CDR3 protein has one entry. The sample records around 1,000,000 distinct CDR3 sequences, more than 30% being singletons. Comments on this clonotype: Its target is unknown.

CDR1 is MNHEY, CDR2 SVGAGI, per germline. The CDR3 runs 15 residues. V dropped 0 bases and J dropped 6 bases, with 12 bases sitting between them. This chain connects TRBV6-5 to TRBJ2-1; D gene unclear. The receptor comes from a man between 18 and 29 years old in good health. Sequenced: blood. CDR3 loop: CASSYSVSGSNEQFF. The CDR3 DNA reads as TGTGCCAGCAGTTACTCGGTTTCCGGATCCAATGAGCAGTTCTTC.